These T cell receptor beta chains were read from a single sample in a study of CXCR3-negative and CXCR3-positive naive CD8 T cells. TCRdb re-called the 5' RACE reads, yielding one record per CDR3 amino acid sequence without DNA. This table holds more than 65,000 distinct CDR3 sequences. Sequencing was performed on naive CXCR3- CD8+ T cells from blood. These receptors came from a human donor in good health. Some clones in this sample may be carry-over from other donors' samples. Each CDR3 is given with its conserved first and last residue.

TRBJ2-7 TRBV15 CATSRETGGFSYEQYF
TRBJ1-4 TRBV5-1 CASSPGQGPISDILFF
TRBJ2-3 TRBV29-1 CSVEGSSGRVADTQYF
TRBJ2-7 TRBV19 CASSIGRTYEQYF
TRBJ2-3 TRBV28 CASRDLLAGGDTQYF
TRBJ1-1 TRBV29-1 CSVERGPVAEAFF
TRBJ1-5 TRBV28 CASRRSNQPQHF
TRBJ2-1 TRBV20-1 CSAPTSGRWNNEQFF
TRBJ2-7 TRBV29-1 CSVMGSTYEQYF
TRBJ1-5 TRBV4-1 CASSPTGFEPQHF
TRBJ2-7 TRBV10-3 CAISTWTSSYEQYF
TRBJ2-1 TRBV12-3/TRBV12-4 CASSPGLAGREQFF
TRBJ1-5 TRBV29-1 CSVRQGGEPQHF
TRBJ2-7 TRBV27 CASSSAGQGFEQYF
TRBJ2-7 TRBV12-3/TRBV12-4 CASSLGRVYEQYF
TRBJ2-7 TRBV7-9 CASSLARYEQYF
TRBJ1-1 TRBV4-1 CASSPGTGGNTEAFF
TRBJ1-5 TRBV28 CASRTGVSNQPQHF
TRBJ2-3 TRBV20-1 CSAREGQGDADTQYF
TRBJ1-2 TRBV12-3/TRBV12-4 CASTPAGEPYGYTF
TRBJ2-1 TRBV5-6 CASSPRTDEQFF
TRBJ1-3 TRBV7-6 CASSLTGYGNTIYF
TRBJ2-4 TRBV7-2 CASRLQDENIQYF
TRBJ2-1 TRBV25-1 CASRPGGNEQFF
TRBJ2-1 TRBV13 CASSLGGPGEQFF
TRBJ1-5 TRBV12-3/TRBV12-4 CASSETGTGDYQPQHF
TRBJ2-1 TRBV27 CASSSPAGAHNEQFF
TRBJ2-5 TRBV7-9 CASSPQSRETQYF
TRBJ2-1 TRBV29-1 CSVEADRNEQFF
TRBJ1-2 TRBV9 CASSVGAGSHYGYTF
TRBJ2-2 TRBV29-1 CSVEISANTGELFF
TRBJ2-6 TRBV3-1 CASSQDSGANVLTF
TRBJ2-5 TRBV6-5 CASSRAAGGDAGETQYF
TRBJ2-1 TRBV29-1 CSGRLDDEQFF
TRBJ2-7 TRBV7-6 CASSFSGDSYEQYF
TRBJ2-7 TRBV15 CATSRDRTGSYEQYF
TRBJ2-2 TRBV11-3 CASSLDYGLAGNTGELFF
TRBJ1-1 TRBV7-9 CASSSPGTGNTEAFF
TRBJ2-1 TRBV5-6 CASSPWTGEVGDNEQFF
TRBJ2-7 TRBV29-1 CSVETLGALSEQYF
TRBJ2-1 TRBV14 CASSLVTGGREQFF
TRBJ2-7 TRBV7-4 CYRGQAQGGEQYF
TRBJ2-1 TRBV29-1 CSARDPHYNEQFF
TRBJ2-7 TRBV29-1 CSVTLAGALSEQYF
TRBJ1-2 TRBV6-5 CASAAYPEGYTF
TRBJ2-7 TRBV5-1 CASSSTLLAGDAYEQYF
TRBJ1-2 TRBV29-1 CSVTVAGDYGYTF
TRBJ2-2 TRBV29-1 CSVEDFTGRGTGELFF